A single sample is the source of the 28 T cell receptor beta chains below, sequenced in a study of T cells in Graves' hyperthyroidism and ophthalmopathy. TCR beta CDR3 region amplification was performed from RNA transcripts. The HTBI set primed first-round TCR CDR3 RT-PCR. TCRdb redid the calling of the multiplex PCR reads with MiXCR, one entry per CDR3 protein. The sample contains over 300,000 distinct CDR3 sequences, around 14% of which appear only once. Sequenced material: blood. The receptors shown here come from a woman aged 55-69 years with Graves' hyperthyroidism.

This clonotype was counted many times. J is TRBJ2-1 and V is TRBV20-1, with TRBD2 matching 11 bases. The CDR3 extends over 14 amino acids. Germline assignment: CDR1 DFQATT and CDR2 SNEGSKA (reference sequence). The junction had 7 bases not matched to a gene; V was cut back by 3 bases and J by 9 bases. The CDR3, as DNA: TGCAGTGCTAGTCTTAGCGGGAGGGCCTCTGAGCAGTTCTTC. Its translation: CSASLSGRASEQFF.

The gene calls are TRBV4-1 and TRBJ2-7; possible D gene TRBD2, 5 bases. The germline V gene has CDR1 MGHRA and CDR2 YSYEKL. V dropped 1 base and J dropped 5 bases, with 18 bases sitting between them. This CDR3 region has 16 residues. CDR3 sequence (DNA): TGCGCCAGCAGCCAAGTGGTGGGAGTGTGGCTCGACGAGCAGTACTTC. Translating gives CASSQVVGVWLDEQYF.

This clonotype was detected many times. CDR3 DNA: TGTGCCAGCACTAGACTTGGCTCTGGAAACACCATATATTTT. Amino acid sequence: CASTRLGSGNTIYF. The V gene is TRBV6-1, the J gene TRBJ1-3; no clear D. The CDR3 runs 14 residues. Deletions cut 7 bases from V and 0 bases from J, with 10 bases between. Per the germline V gene, CDR1 is MNHNS and CDR2 is SASEGT.

This clonotype was seen repeatedly, ten times or more. The chain combines TRBV2 with TRBJ2-1, with D perhaps TRBD2 (5 bases). V dropped 2 bases and J dropped 7 bases, with 9 bases sitting between them. CDR3 length: 13 residues. From germline, CDR1 is SNHLY and CDR2 FYNNEI. CDR3 loop: CASSERGKNEQFF. The CDR3 coding sequence is TGTGCCAGCAGTGAACGAGGGAAAAATGAGCAGTTCTTC.

The chain employs TRBV7-3 and TRBJ2-2; 7 nucleotides line up with TRBD2. Germline V lookup: CDR1 SGHTA, CDR2 FQGTGA. The CDR3 loop spans 17 amino acids. V shed 3 bases and J 1 base; nucleotides not matched to a gene: 8. The CDR3 region has the DNA TGTGCCAGCAGCTTTGGGGAAAGCGGGATGAACACCGGGGAGCTGTTTTTT. Translated: CASSFGESGMNTGELFF.

Only a few counts were recorded for this clonotype. This sequence joins TRBV7-9 and TRBJ1-3; D is unresolved. The CDR3 is made up of 16 amino acids. Germline assignment: CDR1 SEHNR and CDR2 FQNEAQ (reference sequence). V gave up 1 base and J gave up 2 bases, with 12 bases separating them. CDR3 protein: CASSLEGGYAGNTIYF. The CDR3 bases are TGTGCCAGCAGCTTAGAAGGAGGGTATGCTGGAAACACCATATATTTT.

This clonotype was observed many times. The chain recombines TRBV6-2 or TRBV6-3 with TRBJ2-1; TRBD2 matches at 10 bases. The V gene's germline CDR1 is MNHEY and CDR2 SVGEGT. The CDR3 spans 17 residues. J gave up 3 bases and V 0 bases, and 5 bases lay outside the gene matches. This CDR3 is CASSYSPAGGIYNEQFF. DNA for the CDR3: TGTGCCAGCAGTTACTCCCCAGCGGGAGGGATCTACAATGAGCAGTTCTTC.

The gene calls are TRBV7-3 and TRBJ1-2; 11 positions match TRBD1. Germline CDR1 SGHTA, CDR2 FQGTGA. The CDR3 is 14 residues long. Trimming cost V 6 bases and J 4 bases; bases outside gene matches: 4. Here the CDR3 reads CASSTGTGGYGYTF. CDR3 coding DNA: TGTGCCAGCAGTACCGGGACAGGGGGCTATGGCTACACCTTC.

The gene calls are TRBV19 and TRBJ1-6; D ambiguous. V gave up 1 base and J gave up 9 bases, with 13 bases separating them. This CDR3 is built from 15 residues. Germline V CDR1 and CDR2: LNHDA, SQIVND (reference sequence). The DNA of the CDR3 is TGTGCCAGTAGTATAGTAGACGGAGCTAGTTCACCCCTCCACTTT. Amino acid sequence: CASSIVDGASSPLHF.

There are many counts of this clonotype. This sequence joins TRBV20-1 and TRBJ1-5, with 9 bases lining up with TRBD1. V dropped 3 bases and J dropped 5; count of bases not matched to a gene: 5. The CDR3 runs 14 residues. Germline V gene sequence: CDR1 DFQATT, CDR2 SNEGSKA (reference sequence). In nucleotides, the CDR3 is TGCAGTGCTAGTTCGGACAGGGGCCATCAGCCCCAGCATTTT. It specifies CSASSDRGHQPQHF.

This clonotype was recorded at least ten times. The chain combines TRBV5-5 with TRBJ1-2, with 10 bases that match TRBD1. The length of the CDR3 is 16 residues. Germline V gives CDR1 SGHKS, CDR2 YYEKEE (reference sequence). V dropped 3 bases and J dropped 1; count of bases not matched to a gene: 6. The DNA of the CDR3 is TGTGCCAGCAGCTCCAGGACAGGGGGATTTAACTATGGCTACACCTTC. This encodes CASSSRTGGFNYGYTF.

The chain has TRBV7-8 and TRBJ2-4; the D is unclear. The CDR3 is made up of 16 amino acids. Germline-derived CDR1 and CDR2 are SGHVS and FQNEAQ. V was clipped by 1 base and J by 2 bases, with 12 bases between them. The CDR3 here is CASSLVPGSSKNIQYF. The CDR3 bases are TGTGCCAGCAGCTTAGTCCCGGGCAGTTCCAAAAACATTCAGTACTTC.

This chain uses TRBV19 with TRBJ2-5; 12 nucleotides agree with TRBD1. The CDR3 runs to 15 residues. Trimming removed 6 bases from V and 5 bases from J; junction bases left unmatched: 7. Germline V lookup: CDR1 LNHDA, CDR2 SQIVND (reference sequence). DNA for the CDR3: TGTGCCAGTAGCTATGGGGGACAGGGGGCGGAGACCCAGTACTTC. This gives the protein CASSYGGQGAETQYF.

Ten or more counts support this clonotype. The rearrangement uses TRBV6-1 and TRBJ2-2; 8 positions match TRBD1. Germline loops: CDR1 MNHNS, CDR2 SASEGT. V lost 6 bases to trimming and J lost 3 bases; unmatched junction nucleotides: 6. This CDR3 is built from 15 residues. The CDR3 sequence: CASSPQGADTGELFF. The CDR3 DNA follows: TGTGCCAGCAGCCCTCAGGGGGCGGACACCGGGGAGCTGTTTTTT.

The table lists this clonotype with a few counts. This sequence joins TRBV19 and TRBJ2-7; TRBD2 is a possible D gene (5 bases). The CDR3 totals 13 residues. V was cut by 4 bases and J by 7 bases, with 14 bases left in between. Germline lookup yields CDR1 LNHDA and CDR2 SQIVND (reference sequence). CDR3 loop: CASSKGLGWEQYF. The CDR3 coding sequence is TGTGCCAGTAGTAAAGGACTGGGCTGGGAGCAGTACTTC.

This clonotype was seen repeatedly, ten times or more. The chain employs TRBV2 and TRBJ2-5, with TRBD2 matching over 8 bases. This CDR3 contains 15 residues. Germline V gene sequence: CDR1 SNHLY, CDR2 FYNNEI. V trimming: 4 bases; J trimming: 4 bases; junction bases outside the gene matches: 8. CDR3 DNA: TGTGCCAGCAGTGTCTTCCCGGGACTAGGAGAGACCCAGTACTTC. Translating gives CASSVFPGLGETQYF.

This clonotype has a count of ten or more. V usage is TRBV11-3 and J usage is TRBJ2-7, with 8 bases fitting TRBD1. The CDR3 spans 16 residues. Germline loops: CDR1 SGHNT, CDR2 YENEEA. The V segment lost 5 bases and the J segment 2 bases; nucleotides outside the gene matches: 11. CDR3 sequence: CASSLGQGMTPYEQYF. The CDR3 DNA reads as TGTGCCAGCAGCCTAGGACAGGGTATGACCCCCTACGAGCAGTACTTC.

This clonotype showed up many times. V usage is TRBV29-1 and J usage is TRBJ2-7, with 9 bases that match TRBD1. There are 13 residues in the CDR3. The trim removed 4 bases at V and 4 bases at J, leaving 5 bases unmatched. Germline values: CDR1 SQVTM, CDR2 ANQGSEA. CDR3 loop: CSVVTGGEYEQYF. In nucleotides, the CDR3 is TGCAGCGTTGTAACAGGGGGCGAATACGAGCAGTACTTC.

This clonotype was counted between two and nine times. CDR3 coding DNA: TGTGCCAGCAGCTTCCCTAGCGGGGTCACAGATACGCAGTATTTT. Protein product: CASSFPSGVTDTQYF. The chain links TRBV3-1 to TRBJ2-3, with 9 bases aligning to TRBD2. V was pared by 5 bases and J by 2 bases, with 5 bases of the junction left unmatched. This CDR3 has 15 amino acids. In germline, CDR1 is LGHDT, CDR2 YNNKEL (reference sequence).

This clonotype was counted at least ten times. The chain combines TRBV7-2 with TRBJ2-7, with D perhaps matching TRBD1 (6 bases). Germline values: CDR1 SGHTA, CDR2 FQGNSA. The CDR3 spans 12 residues. V gave up 4 bases and J gave up 6 bases, with 10 bases separating them. The CDR3 sequence: CASSSTGLEQYF. CDR3 sequence (DNA): TGTGCCAGCAGCTCGACAGGTCTCGAGCAGTACTTC.

At least ten counts were recorded for this clonotype. The chain couples TRBV9 to TRBJ1-1; 8 bases map to TRBD1. The CDR3 spans 14 residues. With V trimmed by 0 bases and J by 6 bases, 4 bases remained unmatched. Germline V gives CDR1 SGDLS, CDR2 YYNGEE. The CDR3 DNA is TGTGCCAGCAGCGTAGCGGACAGGGTCGCTGAAGCTTTCTTT. Amino acids: CASSVADRVAEAFF.

This clonotype was seen ten or more times. This chain links TRBV14 with TRBJ2-7; D may be TRBD2 (7 bases). V shed 1 base and J shed 5 bases, with 12 bases lying between them. The CDR3 spans 14 residues. In germline, CDR1 is SGHDN, CDR2 FVKESK. The CDR3 nucleotides read TGTGCCAGCAGCCAAGGTGGGGGGGCCAACGAGCAGTACTTC. This codes for CASSQGGGANEQYF.

This clonotype was seen many times. The J gene is TRBJ2-1, the V gene TRBV12-3 or TRBV12-4; TRBD2 agrees at 14 bases. CDR3 length: 16 amino acids. V dropped 5 bases and J dropped 7; count of bases not matched to a gene: 7. The CDR3 bases are TGTGCCAGCAGTCAACTGGGGACTAGCGGGAGAAATGAGCAGTTCTTC. Amino acids: CASSQLGTSGRNEQFF.

The table lists this clonotype with many counts. The gene calls are TRBV11-1 and TRBJ2-7, with D unresolved. This CDR3 spans 14 amino acids. Germline-derived CDR1 and CDR2 are SGHAT and FQDESV (reference sequence). The V end lost 0 bases, the J end lost 0 bases, and 6 bases lay between the germline ends. CDR3 residues: CASSLALSSYEQYF. The CDR3, as DNA: TGTGCCAGCAGCTTAGCGCTCAGCTCCTACGAGCAGTACTTC.

This clonotype was counted at least ten times. The chain employs TRBV5-1 and TRBJ2-1, with TRBD2 matching 8 bases. The CDR3 totals 14 residues. Trimming cost V 4 bases and J 5 bases; bases outside gene matches: 5. Germline V gene lookup returns CDR1 SGHRS and CDR2 YFSETQ. CDR3 bases: TGCGCCAGCAGCGTGCTAGCGGGTAACAATGAGCAGTTCTTC. Residues: CASSVLAGNNEQFF.

The chain employs TRBV13 and TRBJ2-3, with 7 bases matching TRBD2. V was clipped by 5 bases and J by 3 bases; unmatched bases: 11. Per the germline V gene, CDR1 is PRHDT and CDR2 is FYEKMQ (reference sequence). CDR3 length: 16 residues. CDR3 protein: CASSPPMGGRTDTQYF. The CDR3 nucleotides read TGTGCCAGCAGCCCTCCCATGGGCGGGAGAACAGATACGCAGTATTTT.

This clonotype was observed at least ten times. The chain combines TRBV12-3 or TRBV12-4 with TRBJ2-3; D gene ambiguous. The CDR3 is made up of 14 amino acids. The V and J ends lost 6 bases and 0 bases respectively, with 10 bases between them. The CDR3 DNA is TGTGCCAGCAGCTACCCGCTTAGCACAGATACGCAGTATTTT. It yields the protein CASSYPLSTDTQYF.

This clonotype was observed at least ten times. The chain links TRBV27 to TRBJ1-3; maybe TRBD1 (5 bases). The germline gives CDR1 MNHEY, CDR2 SMNVEV (reference sequence). The germline V and J ends were trimmed by 5 bases and 3 bases, with 23 bases remaining between them. This CDR3 comprises 18 residues. Written as DNA, the CDR3 is TGTGCCAGCAGTCCGCTGGGGCAGCGATCTTCCTTTGGAAACACCATATATTTT. Protein: CASSPLGQRSSFGNTIYF.